Following are 19 T cell receptor beta chains from one sample sequenced in a study of blood T cells in healthy people across ages. A second PCR of 7 to 11 cycles used a sample-barcoded 5' primer and a J-beta primer mix. TCRdb re-called the 5' RACE reads through MiXCR, storing one row per CDR3 protein. The sample records approximately 2,000,000 distinct CDR3 sequences, 30% to 40% being singletons. The sequencing sample was made of blood. The receptors stem from a human donor in good health.

V usage is TRBV20-1 and J usage is TRBJ2-7, with a tentative D call TRBD2 (5 bases). There are 11 residues in the CDR3. Per germline, CDR1 DFQATT and CDR2 SNEGSKA (reference sequence). The CDR3 here is CGLPVRDRQYF. CDR3 DNA: TGCGGTCTCCCGGTTCGGGATCGGCAGTACTTC.

This clonotype was recorded many times. The V gene is TRBV7-2, the J gene TRBJ2-7; possible D gene TRBD1, 6 bases. The V end was cut by 6 bases, the J end by 0 bases, with 12 bases between. The CDR3 covers 14 residues. Germline CDR1 reads SGHTA; CDR2 reads FQGNSA. Written as DNA, the CDR3 is TGTGCCAGCAGGAGACAGGCGAACTCCTACGAGCAGTACTTC. Translating it yields CASRRQANSYEQYF.

This chain links TRBV7-2 with TRBJ2-7, with D perhaps TRBD1 or TRBD2 (6 bases each). Trimming pared 4 bases from V and 7 bases from J, leaving 23 bases between. CDR1 and CDR2 from the germline V gene are SGHTA and FQGNSA. This CDR3 is built from 16 residues. The CDR3 here is CASSSTGAFSYNEQYF. The CDR3, as DNA: TGTGCCAGCAGCTCCACGGGGGCATTCTCCTACAATGAGCAGTACTTC. Filled out from reference TRBV7-2 and TRBJ2-7, the complete variable domain reads GAGVSQSPSNKVTEKGKDVELRCDPISGHTALYWYRQSLGQGLEFLIYFQGNSAPDKSGLPSDRFSAERTGGSVSTLTIQRTQQEDSAVYLCASSSTGAFSYNEQYFGPGTRLTVT.

Ten or more counts support this clonotype. V and J are TRBV7-2 and TRBJ2-7, with D possibly TRBD2 on 6 matching bases. Trimming left V 5 bases short and J 6 bases short, with 17 bases between. CDR1 and CDR2 from the germline V gene are SGHTA and FQGNSA. CDR3 length equals 14 residues. CDR3 sequence reads: CASSQIGGTSEQYF. The CDR3 bases are TGTGCCAGCAGCCAAATTGGGGGGACGAGCGAGCAGTACTTC.

This chain joins TRBV5-1 and TRBJ1-2; 9 bases fit TRBD1. The CDR3 extends over 14 amino acids. Germline trimming cut 5 bases from V and 5 bases from J; bases unmatched to any gene: 7. The germline CDR1 and CDR2 sequences are SGHRS and YFSETQ. Written as DNA, the CDR3 is TGCGCCAGCAGAGAACAGGGGGCAGCTTATGGCTACACCTTC. This gives the protein CASREQGAAYGYTF.

This clonotype was seen only a few times. V gene TRBV7-9 combines with J gene TRBJ1-4; D may be TRBD1 (5 bases). The germline V gene has CDR1 SEHNR and CDR2 FQNEAQ (reference sequence). The V gene lost 4 bases and the J gene lost 8 bases, with 17 bases spanning the gap. The CDR3 is 15 residues long. CDR3 loop: CASSSGPGVHEKLFF. DNA of the CDR3: TGTGCCAGCAGCTCTGGACCGGGGGTTCACGAAAAACTGTTTTTT. Combining the CDR3 with reference TRBV7-9 and TRBJ1-4 gives the whole variable domain DTGVSQNPRHKITKRGQNVTFRCDPISEHNRLYWYRQTLGQGPEFLTYFQNEAQLEKSRLLSDRFSAERPKGSFSTLEIQRTEQGDSAMYLCASSSGPGVHEKLFFGSGTQLSVL.

In its sample, this clonotype was seen a few times. This chain connects TRBV3-1 to TRBJ2-4; the D is unclear. The last part of the DNA fits TRBJ2-7 better; the J call may be wrong. CDR1 and CDR2 from the germline V gene are LGHDT and YNNKEL (reference sequence). The CDR3 loop spans 14 amino acids. The CDR3 is CASSQDFNSYEQYF. CDR3 DNA sequence: TGTGCCAGCAGCCAAGATTTTAACTCCTACGAGCAGTACTTC.

This clonotype was detected ten times or more. CDR3: CASSLASGTIGTDTQYF. The CDR3 nucleotides are TGTGCCAGCAGCTTAGCTTCCGGGACAATTGGTACAGATACGCAGTATTTT. This sequence joins TRBV7-2 and TRBJ2-3; D perhaps matches TRBD1 (6 bases). Germline values: CDR1 SGHTA, CDR2 FQGNSA. The V end lost 0 bases, the J end lost 3 bases, and 16 bases lay between the germline ends. The CDR3 sequence is 17 residues long.

The chain employs TRBV7-2 and TRBJ2-3, with D tentatively TRBD2 (6 bases). Trimming took off 0 bases at V and 6 bases at J, with 7 bases between the two ends. From germline, CDR1 is SGHTA and CDR2 FQGNSA. CDR3 length equals 13 residues. CDR3 DNA sequence: TGTGCCAGCAGCTTAGCGGAGGGGGATACGCAGTATTTT. This encodes CASSLAEGDTQYF.

The chain couples TRBV14 to TRBJ2-4, with D perhaps TRBD1 (5 bases). With the DNA end fitting TRBJ2-7 better, the J assignment may be wrong. Germline-derived CDR1 and CDR2 are SGHDN and FVKESK. This CDR3 region has 15 residues. CDR3: CASSPRQRSLYEQYF. The CDR3 nucleotides are TGTGCCAGCAGCCCAAGACAGAGATCATTATACGAGCAGTACTTC.

In this sample, this clonotype turned up a few times. This chain joins TRBV4-3 and TRBJ2-7; no reliable D call. CDR1 LGHNA and CDR2 YSLEER come from the germline V gene. The CDR3 sequence is 13 residues long. V dropped 1 base and J dropped 5 bases, with 9 bases sitting between them. CDR3 DNA: TGCGCCAGCAGCCAAGTTAGAGGTGACGAGCAGTACTTC. Protein: CASSQVRGDEQYF.

There are a few counts of this clonotype. V gene TRBV6-1 combines with J gene TRBJ2-4, with D perhaps matching TRBD2 (5 bases). CDR1 MNHNS and CDR2 SASEGT come from the germline V gene. The germline V and J ends were trimmed by 10 bases and 1 base, with 26 bases remaining between them. CDR3 size: 18 residues. This chain's CDR3 is CATKGRAGLSGAKNIQYF. The CDR3 nucleotides are TGTGCCACCAAAGGAAGGGCGGGCCTAAGTGGGGCCAAAAACATTCAGTACTTC.

CDR3 region: CATSRDKRQFDTIYF. As DNA, the CDR3 is TGTGCCACCAGCAGAGATAAACGTCAGTTCGACACCATATATTTT. V usage is TRBV15 and J usage is TRBJ1-3; D call uncertain. The CDR3 spans 15 residues. The ends were cut back, 0 bases at V and 8 bases at J, with 14 bases in the middle. Germline V gives CDR1 LNHNV, CDR2 YYDKDF (reference sequence).

This clonotype was seen once. V usage is TRBV6-5 and J usage is TRBJ2-5, with D unclear. V lost 2 bases to trimming and J lost 11 bases, with 18 bases between them. Germline CDR1 is MNHEY and CDR2 is SVGAGI. The CDR3 sequence is 14 residues long. The CDR3 coding sequence is TGTGCCAGCAGTTACGGTCAGCCGTTTAATGAGCAGTACTTC. Residues: CASSYGQPFNEQYF.

The chain uses TRBV4-1 and TRBJ1-2, with D maybe TRBD1 (5 bases). Germline V gene lookup returns CDR1 MGHRA and CDR2 YSYEKL. Trimming pared 2 bases from V and 7 bases from J, leaving 11 bases between. The CDR3 sequence is 13 residues long. CDR3 protein: CASSQPGRGGYTF. CDR3 nucleotides: TGCGCCAGCAGCCAACCAGGGAGGGGTGGCTACACCTTC.

This clonotype has just a few counts. The chain combines TRBV6-1 with TRBJ1-5; no definite D call. Trimming left V 4 bases short and J 5 bases short, with 9 bases between. CDR1 is MNHNS, CDR2 SASEGT, per germline. The CDR3 sequence is 13 residues long. The CDR3 region is CASSAEFDQPQHF. In nucleotides, the CDR3 is TGTGCCAGCAGTGCGGAGTTCGATCAGCCCCAGCATTTT.

Written as DNA, the CDR3 is TGCAGAACCCAGCGGGGGGTAATCCAAGAGACCCAGTACTTC. It translates to CRTQRGVIQETQYF. V gene TRBV20-1 combines with J gene TRBJ2-5, with 9 nucleotides matching TRBD2. CDR3 length: 14 amino acids. Looked up from germline, CDR1 is DFQATT and CDR2 is SNEGSKA (reference sequence).

The table lists this clonotype with a few counts. In nucleotides, the CDR3 is TGCGCCAGCAGCTTTAGCGGGGGGGCCGTTGGTAGGTATGAGCAGTTCTTC. Amino acid sequence: CASSFSGGAVGRYEQFF. This chain links TRBV5-1 with TRBJ2-1; 11 bases align to TRBD2. Per germline, CDR1 SGHRS and CDR2 YFSETQ. Losses at the gene ends were 2 bases for V and 8 bases for J; bases not matched to a gene: 12. The CDR3 is 17 residues long.

As regards this clonotype: A much larger clone differs from this one at a single base, so this may be a read error. This chain connects TRBV20-1 to TRBJ2-5, with 8 bases lining up with TRBD2. Germline V gives CDR1 DFQATT, CDR2 SNEGSKA (reference sequence). CDR3 length: 13 residues. CDR3 residues: CSARGAGEEAQYF. CDR3 nucleotides: TGCAGTGCTAGAGGAGCGGGGGAAGAGGCCCAGTACTTC.